The rows below give T cell receptor beta chains drawn from one sample of a study of graft-versus-host responses after intestinal transplantation. The table came from immunoSEQ multiplex PCR; TCRdb's copy has only in-frame clones and leaves some out. The table includes roughly 80,000 clones, around nine tenths detected once. No antigen is known for these receptors. The sequencing used unstimulated CD8+ T cells sorted from spleen or lymph node cells, collected before transplant. Receptors originate from a human donor who was the organ donor for an intestinal transplant. The CDR3 runs from the conserved cysteine through the conserved F or W. Expanded clones are given a class, and other clones once, few, many or no size at all.

j_call	v_call	clone_size	cdr3_aa
TRBJ2-7	TRBV4-1	once	CASSQADGYEQYF
TRBJ1-4	TRBV5-6	-	CASSSGQGLNEKLFF
TRBJ1-5	TRBV6-1	medium-sized	CASSEEWTVNQPQHF
TRBJ1-4	TRBV1	few	CTSSRVQIPDEKLFF
TRBJ2-4	TRBV10-3	-	CAISASGVRPKNIQYF
TRBJ1-2	TRBV28	-	CASSFGTTSNYGYTF
TRBJ1-2	TRBV29-1	-	CSVRGQPKVDDYGYTF
TRBJ2-5	TRBV11-1	-	CASLLRARKETQYF
TRBJ1-2	TRBV4-1	-	CASSQDPRGFYGYTF
TRBJ2-5	TRBV15	-	CATSPLTVTETQYF
TRBJ2-7	TRBV30	-	CAWAWTANYEQYF
TRBJ2-7	TRBV4-1	-	CASSSRVGDAYEQYF
TRBJ1-2	TRBV6-1	-	CASSETSAYYANYGYTF
TRBJ2-1	TRBV4-1	-	CASSQEGGSSYNEQFF
TRBJ1-1	TRBV9	-	CASSVGTGGNTEAFF
TRBJ2-1	TRBV7-9	-	CASSFLDGYNEQFF
TRBJ1-3	TRBV6-1	-	CASSEVEGQGNTIYF
TRBJ1-2	TRBV27	-	CASSLIAGDGYTF
TRBJ1-2	TRBV30	-	CAWRLGQGYGYTF
TRBJ2-3	TRBV30	once	CAWIPPTVTDTQYF
TRBJ2-3	TRBV4-1	-	CASSQDPQGLRAGYTDTQYF
TRBJ2-1	TRBV15	-	CATSRDSGGAYNEQFF
TRBJ1-5	TRBV19	-	CASITTGGQPQHF
TRBJ2-1	TRBV29-1	-	CSLRGEQFF
TRBJ2-7	TRBV6-1	-	CASSERTSGGHEQYF
TRBJ2-7	TRBV7-9	-	CASSLGTGNYEQYF
TRBJ1-5	TRBV15	-	CATSTREPGQPQHF
TRBJ2-2	TRBV7-7	-	CAGGQGAGELFF
TRBJ2-5	TRBV4-1	-	CASSQVVNQETQYF
TRBJ2-7	TRBV6-1	-	CASTHGRDPYEQYF
TRBJ1-2	TRBV6-5	-	CASSHSSGGYTF
TRBJ1-2	TRBV11-2	-	CASSDRPSNYGYTF
TRBJ2-5	TRBV25-1	-	CASVMGETQYF
TRBJ1-2	TRBV9	-	CASSVDWTPYGYTF
TRBJ2-1	TRBV25-1	-	CASSEGAGGYNEQFF
TRBJ1-3	TRBV30	-	CAWSDMLGGLGNTIYF
TRBJ2-1	TRBV6-5	-	CASSSRTGLYNEQFF
TRBJ2-2	TRBV4-2	-	CASSQMASTNTGELFF
TRBJ2-3	TRBV6-1	few	CASRDGGATDTQYF
TRBJ2-7	TRBV27	-	CASSYRGSSYEQYF
TRBJ1-6	TRBV4-2	-	CASSQDFSPSGSPLHF
TRBJ2-1	TRBV11-1	-	CASSFDRVPYNEQFF
TRBJ2-7	TRBV28	-	CANRSPGYHEQYF
TRBJ2-7	TRBV6-5	many	CASSYSSGGAYEQYF
TRBJ2-7	TRBV4-2	-	CASSQERWAGAITYEQYF